This entry is about one T cell receptor beta chain. Clones were read by immunoSEQ multiplex PCR, and TCRdb kept only the in-frame ones, dropping some. The data contain around 190,000 clones, 75% to 90% of them seen just once; the ten biggest clones take up 15% to 20%. Germline lookup yields CDR1 MNHEY and CDR2 SMNVEV (reference sequence). CDR3 length equals 18 residues. The V and J ends lost 1 base and 0 bases respectively, with 18 bases between them. The data derive from a study of cytomegalovirus exposure and HLA in healthy donors. The sequencing input was PBMCs. The rearrangement links TRBV27 to TRBJ1-1, with D tentatively TRBD1 (6 bases). The source is a man between 18 and 29 years old in good health and CMV-seropositive. As DNA, the CDR3 is TGTGCCAGCAGTTTATATCCCTCAGACAGGCCCATGAACACTGAAGCTTTCTTT. Amino acid sequence: CASSLYPSDRPMNTEAFF.